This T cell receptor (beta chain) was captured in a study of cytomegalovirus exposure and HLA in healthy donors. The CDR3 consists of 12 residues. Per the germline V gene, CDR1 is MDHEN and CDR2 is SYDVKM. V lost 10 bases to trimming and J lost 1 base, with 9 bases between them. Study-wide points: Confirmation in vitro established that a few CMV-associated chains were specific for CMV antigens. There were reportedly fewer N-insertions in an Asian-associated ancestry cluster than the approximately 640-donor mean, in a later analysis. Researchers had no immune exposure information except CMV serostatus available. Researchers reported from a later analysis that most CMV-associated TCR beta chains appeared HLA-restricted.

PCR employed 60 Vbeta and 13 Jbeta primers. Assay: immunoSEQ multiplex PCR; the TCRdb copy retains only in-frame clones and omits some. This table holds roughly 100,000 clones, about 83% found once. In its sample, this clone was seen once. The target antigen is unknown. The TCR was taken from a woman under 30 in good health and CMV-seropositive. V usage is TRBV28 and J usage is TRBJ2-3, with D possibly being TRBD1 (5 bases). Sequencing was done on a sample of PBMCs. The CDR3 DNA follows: TGTGCCACCCGGACACGCACAGATACGCAGTATTTT. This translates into CATRTRTDTQYF. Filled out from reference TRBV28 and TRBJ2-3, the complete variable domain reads DVKVTQSSRYLVKRTGEKVFLECVQDMDHENMFWYRQDPGLGLRLIYFSYDVKMKEKGDIPEGYSVSREKKERFSLILESASTNQTSMYLCATRTRTDTQYFGPGTRLTVL.